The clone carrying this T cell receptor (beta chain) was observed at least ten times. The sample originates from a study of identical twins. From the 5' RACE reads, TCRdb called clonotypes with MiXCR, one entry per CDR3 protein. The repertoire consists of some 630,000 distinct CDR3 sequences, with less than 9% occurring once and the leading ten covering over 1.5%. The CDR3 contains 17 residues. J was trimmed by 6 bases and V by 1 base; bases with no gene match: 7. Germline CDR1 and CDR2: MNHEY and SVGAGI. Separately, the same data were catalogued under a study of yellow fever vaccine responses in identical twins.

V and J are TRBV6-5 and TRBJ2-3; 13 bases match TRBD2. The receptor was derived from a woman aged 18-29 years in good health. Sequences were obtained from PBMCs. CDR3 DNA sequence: TGTGCCAGCAGTTACTTCGGACTAGCGGGAGTTGGGGATACGCAGTATTTT. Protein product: CASSYFGLAGVGDTQYF.